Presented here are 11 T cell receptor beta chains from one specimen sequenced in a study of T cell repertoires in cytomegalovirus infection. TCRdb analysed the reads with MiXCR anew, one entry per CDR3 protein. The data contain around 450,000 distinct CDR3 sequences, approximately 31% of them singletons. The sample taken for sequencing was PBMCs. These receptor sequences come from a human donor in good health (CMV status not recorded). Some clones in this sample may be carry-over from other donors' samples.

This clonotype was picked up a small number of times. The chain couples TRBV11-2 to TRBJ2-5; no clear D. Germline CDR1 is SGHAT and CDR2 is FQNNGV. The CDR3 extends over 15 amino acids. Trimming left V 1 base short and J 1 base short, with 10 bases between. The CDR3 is CASSLASRPQETQYF. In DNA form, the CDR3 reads TGTGCCAGCAGCTTAGCCTCTAGGCCCCAAGAGACCCAGTACTTC.

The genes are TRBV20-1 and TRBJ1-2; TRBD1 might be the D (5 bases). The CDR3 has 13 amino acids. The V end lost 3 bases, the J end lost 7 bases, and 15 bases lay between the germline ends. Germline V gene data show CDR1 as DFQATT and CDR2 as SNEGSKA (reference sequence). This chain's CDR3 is CSASYRPRGGYTF. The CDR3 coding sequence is TGCAGTGCTAGTTACAGGCCGAGGGGTGGCTACACCTTC.

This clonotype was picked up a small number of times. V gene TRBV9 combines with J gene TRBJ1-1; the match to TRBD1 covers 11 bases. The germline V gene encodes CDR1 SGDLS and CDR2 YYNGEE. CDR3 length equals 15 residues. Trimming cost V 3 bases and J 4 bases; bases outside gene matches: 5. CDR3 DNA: TGTGCCAGCAGCGGGACAGGGGGCTTGAGCACTGAAGCTTTCTTT. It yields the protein CASSGTGGLSTEAFF.

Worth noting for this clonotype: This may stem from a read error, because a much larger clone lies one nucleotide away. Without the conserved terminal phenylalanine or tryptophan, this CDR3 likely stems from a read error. The CDR3 region has the DNA TGTGCCAGCAGAGAGGTGCAGGGGACGCGAACGAACACTGAAGCTTTCTGT. Translation gives CASREVQGTRTNTEAFC. V and J are TRBV6-1 and TRBJ1-1; possible D gene TRBD1, 6 bases. V was pared by 6 bases and J by 1 base, with 21 bases between. Germline assignment: CDR1 MNHNS and CDR2 SASEGT. This CDR3 is built from 17 residues.

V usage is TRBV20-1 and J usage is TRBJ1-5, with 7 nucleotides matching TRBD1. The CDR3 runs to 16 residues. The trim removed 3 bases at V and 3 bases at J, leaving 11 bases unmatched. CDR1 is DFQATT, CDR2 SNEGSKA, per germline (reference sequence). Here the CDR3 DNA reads TGCAGTGCTAGCCCCCCCGACAGGGTTGACAATCAGCCCCAGCATTTT. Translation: CSASPPDRVDNQPQHF.

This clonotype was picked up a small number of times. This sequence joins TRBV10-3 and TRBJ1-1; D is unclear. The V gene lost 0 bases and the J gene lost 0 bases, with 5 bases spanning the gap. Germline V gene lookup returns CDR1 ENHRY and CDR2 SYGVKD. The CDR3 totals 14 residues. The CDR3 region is CAISESWVNTEAFF. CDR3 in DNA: TGTGCCATCAGTGAGTCATGGGTGAACACTGAAGCTTTCTTT.

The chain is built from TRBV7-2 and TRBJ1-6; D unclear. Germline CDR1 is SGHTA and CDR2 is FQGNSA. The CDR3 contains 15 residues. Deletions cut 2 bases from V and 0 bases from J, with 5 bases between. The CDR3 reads CASSLISSYNSPLHF. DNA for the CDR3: TGTGCCAGCAGCTTAATCAGCTCCTATAATTCACCCCTCCACTTT.

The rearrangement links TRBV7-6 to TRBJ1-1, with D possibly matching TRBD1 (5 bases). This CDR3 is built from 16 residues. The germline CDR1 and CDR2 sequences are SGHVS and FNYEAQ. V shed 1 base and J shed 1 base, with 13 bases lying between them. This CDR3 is CASSLEAGTANTEAFF. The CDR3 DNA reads TGTGCCAGCAGCTTAGAGGCCGGGACCGCGAACACTGAAGCTTTCTTT.

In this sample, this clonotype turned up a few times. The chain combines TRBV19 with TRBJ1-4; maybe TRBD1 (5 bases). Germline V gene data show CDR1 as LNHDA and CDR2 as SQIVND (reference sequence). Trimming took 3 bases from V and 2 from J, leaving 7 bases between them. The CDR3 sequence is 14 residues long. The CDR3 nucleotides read TGTGCCAGTAGTATCTCAGGGACTAATGAAAAACTGTTTTTT. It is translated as CASSISGTNEKLFF.

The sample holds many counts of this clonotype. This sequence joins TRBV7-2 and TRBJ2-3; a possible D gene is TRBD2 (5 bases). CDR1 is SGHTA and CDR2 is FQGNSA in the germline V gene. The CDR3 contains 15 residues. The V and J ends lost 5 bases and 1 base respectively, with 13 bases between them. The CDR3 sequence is CASSIGIHGTDTQYF. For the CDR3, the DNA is TGTGCCAGCAGCATCGGGATCCATGGCACAGATACGCAGTATTTT.

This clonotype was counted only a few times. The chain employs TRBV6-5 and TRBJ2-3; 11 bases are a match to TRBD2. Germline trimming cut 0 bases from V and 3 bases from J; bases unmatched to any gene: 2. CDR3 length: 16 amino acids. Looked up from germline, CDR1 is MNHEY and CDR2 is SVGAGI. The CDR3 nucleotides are TGTGCCAGCAGTTACTCCACTAGCGGGGGTACAGATACGCAGTATTTT. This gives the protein CASSYSTSGGTDTQYF.